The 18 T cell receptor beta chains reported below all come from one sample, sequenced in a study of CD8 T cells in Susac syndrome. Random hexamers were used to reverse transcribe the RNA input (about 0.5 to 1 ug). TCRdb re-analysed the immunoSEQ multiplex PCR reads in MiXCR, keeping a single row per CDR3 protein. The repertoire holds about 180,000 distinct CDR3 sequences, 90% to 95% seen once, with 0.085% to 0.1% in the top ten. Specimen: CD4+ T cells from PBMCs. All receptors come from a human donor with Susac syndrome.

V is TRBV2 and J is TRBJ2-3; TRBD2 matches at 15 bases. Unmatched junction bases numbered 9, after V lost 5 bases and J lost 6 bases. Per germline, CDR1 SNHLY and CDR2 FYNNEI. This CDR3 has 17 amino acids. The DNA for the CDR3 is TGTGCCAGCAGTTACTCCGGGACTAGCGGGGGGATGGATACGCAGTATTTT. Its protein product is CASSYSGTSGGMDTQYF.

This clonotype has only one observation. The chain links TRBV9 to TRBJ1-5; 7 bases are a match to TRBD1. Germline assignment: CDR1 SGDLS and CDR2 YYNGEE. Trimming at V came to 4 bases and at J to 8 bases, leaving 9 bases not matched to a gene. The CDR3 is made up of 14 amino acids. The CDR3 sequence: CASSMGQPYEPQHF. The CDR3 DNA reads TGTGCCAGCAGCATGGGACAGCCATATGAGCCCCAGCATTTT. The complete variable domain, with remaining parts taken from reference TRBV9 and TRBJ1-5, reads DSGVTQTPKHLITATGQRVTLRCSPRSGDLSVYWYQQSLDQGLQFLIQYYNGEERAKGNILERFSAQQFPDLHSELNLSSLELGDSALYFCASSMGQPYEPQHFGDGTRLSIL.

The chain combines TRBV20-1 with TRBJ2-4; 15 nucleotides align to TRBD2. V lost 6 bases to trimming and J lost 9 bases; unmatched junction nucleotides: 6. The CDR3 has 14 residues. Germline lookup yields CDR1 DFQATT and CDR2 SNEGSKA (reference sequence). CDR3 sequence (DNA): TGCAGTGCAGGGACTAGCGGGAGGCGGTCCATTCAGTACTTC. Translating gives CSAGTSGRRSIQYF.

Written as DNA, the CDR3 is TGTGCCAGCAGCGTAGACGTCGGCGGGGAGCTGTTTTTT. Its protein product is CASSVDVGGELFF. This chain links TRBV9 with TRBJ2-2; the D is unclear. The CDR3 spans 13 residues. Germline lookup yields CDR1 SGDLS and CDR2 YYNGEE. V lost 0 bases to trimming and J lost 7 bases, with 7 bases between them.

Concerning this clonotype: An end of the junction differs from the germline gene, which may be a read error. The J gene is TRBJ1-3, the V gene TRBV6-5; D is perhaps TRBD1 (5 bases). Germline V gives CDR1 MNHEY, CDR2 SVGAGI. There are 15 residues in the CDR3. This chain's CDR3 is CASSAGPSSENTIYF. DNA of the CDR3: TGTGCCAGCAGTGCGGGACCGAGCTCTGAAAACACCATATATTTT.

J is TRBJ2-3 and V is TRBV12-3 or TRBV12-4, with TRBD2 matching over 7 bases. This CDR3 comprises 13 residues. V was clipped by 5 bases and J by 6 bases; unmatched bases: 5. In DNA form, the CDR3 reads TGTGCCAGCAGTAGCGGGGTCGAGGATACGCAGTATTTT. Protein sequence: CASSSGVEDTQYF.

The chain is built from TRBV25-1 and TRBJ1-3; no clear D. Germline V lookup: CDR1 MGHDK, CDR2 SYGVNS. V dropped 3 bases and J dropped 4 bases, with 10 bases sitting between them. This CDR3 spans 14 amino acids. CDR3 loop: CASSEELTGNTIYF. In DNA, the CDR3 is TGTGCCAGCAGTGAGGAGCTAACCGGAAACACCATATATTTT.

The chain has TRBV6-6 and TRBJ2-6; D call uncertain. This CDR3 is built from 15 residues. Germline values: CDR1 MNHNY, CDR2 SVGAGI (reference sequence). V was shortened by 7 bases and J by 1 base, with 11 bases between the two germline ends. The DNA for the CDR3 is TGTGCCAGCAACCCCACCCCGTCTGGGGCCAACGTCCTGACTTTC. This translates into CASNPTPSGANVLTF.

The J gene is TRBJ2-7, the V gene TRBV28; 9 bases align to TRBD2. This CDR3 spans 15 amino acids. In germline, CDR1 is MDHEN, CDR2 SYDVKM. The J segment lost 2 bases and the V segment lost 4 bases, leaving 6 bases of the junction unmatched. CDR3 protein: CASSSRLAATYEQYF. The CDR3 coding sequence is TGTGCCAGCAGTTCCAGACTAGCGGCAACCTACGAGCAGTACTTC. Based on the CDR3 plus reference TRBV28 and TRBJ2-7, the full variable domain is DVKVTQSSRYLVKRTGEKVFLECVQDMDHENMFWYRQDPGLGLRLIYFSYDVKMKEKGDIPEGYSVSREKKERFSLILESASTNQTSMYLCASSSRLAATYEQYFGPGTRLTVT.

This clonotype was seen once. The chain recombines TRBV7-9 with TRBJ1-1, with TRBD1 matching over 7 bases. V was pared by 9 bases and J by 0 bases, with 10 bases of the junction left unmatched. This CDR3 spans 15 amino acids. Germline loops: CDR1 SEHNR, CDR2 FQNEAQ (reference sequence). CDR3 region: CASMTGSRMNTEAFF. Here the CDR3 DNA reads TGTGCCAGTATGACAGGGAGTAGGATGAACACTGAAGCTTTCTTT.

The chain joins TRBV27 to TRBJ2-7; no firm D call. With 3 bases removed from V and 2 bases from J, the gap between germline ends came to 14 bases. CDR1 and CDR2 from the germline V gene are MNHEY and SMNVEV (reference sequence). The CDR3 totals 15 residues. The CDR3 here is CASSLSVLVAYEQYF. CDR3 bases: TGTGCCAGCAGTTTGTCAGTCTTAGTCGCCTACGAGCAGTACTTC.

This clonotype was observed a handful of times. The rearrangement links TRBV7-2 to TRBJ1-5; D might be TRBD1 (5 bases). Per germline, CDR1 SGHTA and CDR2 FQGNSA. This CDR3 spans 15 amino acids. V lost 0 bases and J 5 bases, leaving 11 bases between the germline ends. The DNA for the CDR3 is TGTGCCAGCAGCTTAGCCCCGGGGGAAGATCAGCCCCAGCATTTT. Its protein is CASSLAPGEDQPQHF.

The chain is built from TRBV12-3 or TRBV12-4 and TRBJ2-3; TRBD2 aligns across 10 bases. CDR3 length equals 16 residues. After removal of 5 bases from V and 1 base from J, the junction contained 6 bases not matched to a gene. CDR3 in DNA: TGTGCCAGCAGTCCCATTACTAGCGGGGGCACAGATACGCAGTATTTT. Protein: CASSPITSGGTDTQYF.

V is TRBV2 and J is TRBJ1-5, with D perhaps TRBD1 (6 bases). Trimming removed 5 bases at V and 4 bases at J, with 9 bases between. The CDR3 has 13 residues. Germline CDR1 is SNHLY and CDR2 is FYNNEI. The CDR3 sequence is CASSTGMNQPQHF. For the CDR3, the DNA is TGTGCCAGCAGTACAGGGATGAATCAGCCCCAGCATTTT.

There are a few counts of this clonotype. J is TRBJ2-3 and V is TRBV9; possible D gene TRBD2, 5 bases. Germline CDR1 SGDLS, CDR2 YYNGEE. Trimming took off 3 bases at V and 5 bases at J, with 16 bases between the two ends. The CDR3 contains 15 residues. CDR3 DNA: TGTGCCAGCAGCGCCGTCGGGGTGGCGGGAGATACGCAGTATTTT. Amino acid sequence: CASSAVGVAGDTQYF.

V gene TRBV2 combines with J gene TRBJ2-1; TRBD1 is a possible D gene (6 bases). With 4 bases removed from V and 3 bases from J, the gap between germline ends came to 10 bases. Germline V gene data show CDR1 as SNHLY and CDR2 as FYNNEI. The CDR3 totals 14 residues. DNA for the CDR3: TGTGCCAGCAGTGGGGGACAAGACTACAATGAGCAGTTCTTC. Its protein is CASSGGQDYNEQFF.

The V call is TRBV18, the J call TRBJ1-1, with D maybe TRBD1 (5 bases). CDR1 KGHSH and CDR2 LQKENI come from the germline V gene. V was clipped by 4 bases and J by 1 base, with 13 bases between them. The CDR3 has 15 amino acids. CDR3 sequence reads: CASSLSPGKNTEAFF. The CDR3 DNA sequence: TGTGCCAGCTCACTTTCCCCAGGGAAGAACACTGAAGCTTTCTTT.

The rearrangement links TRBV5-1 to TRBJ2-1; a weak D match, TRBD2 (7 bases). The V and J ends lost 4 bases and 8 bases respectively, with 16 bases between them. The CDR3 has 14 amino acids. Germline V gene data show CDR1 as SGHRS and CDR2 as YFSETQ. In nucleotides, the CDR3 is TGCGCCAGCAGCGGTCGTGCGGGGGCCTATGAGCAGTTCTTC. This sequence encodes CASSGRAGAYEQFF.